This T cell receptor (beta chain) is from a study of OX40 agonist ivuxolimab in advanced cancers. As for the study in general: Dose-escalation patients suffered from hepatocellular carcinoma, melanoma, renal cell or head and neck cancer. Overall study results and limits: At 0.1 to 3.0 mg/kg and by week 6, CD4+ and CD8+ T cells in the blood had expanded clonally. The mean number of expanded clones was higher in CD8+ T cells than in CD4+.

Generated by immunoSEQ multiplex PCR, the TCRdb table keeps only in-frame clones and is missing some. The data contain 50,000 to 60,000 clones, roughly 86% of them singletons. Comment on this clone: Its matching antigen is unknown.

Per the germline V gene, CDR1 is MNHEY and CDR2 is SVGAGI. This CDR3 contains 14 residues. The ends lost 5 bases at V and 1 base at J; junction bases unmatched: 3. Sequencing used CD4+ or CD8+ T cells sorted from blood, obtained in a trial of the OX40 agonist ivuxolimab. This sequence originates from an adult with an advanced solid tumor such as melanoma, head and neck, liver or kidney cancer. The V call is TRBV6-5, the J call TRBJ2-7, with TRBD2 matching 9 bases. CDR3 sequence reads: CASSPTSGSYEQYF. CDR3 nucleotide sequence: TGTGCCAGCAGTCCGACTAGCGGATCCTACGAGCAGTACTTC.